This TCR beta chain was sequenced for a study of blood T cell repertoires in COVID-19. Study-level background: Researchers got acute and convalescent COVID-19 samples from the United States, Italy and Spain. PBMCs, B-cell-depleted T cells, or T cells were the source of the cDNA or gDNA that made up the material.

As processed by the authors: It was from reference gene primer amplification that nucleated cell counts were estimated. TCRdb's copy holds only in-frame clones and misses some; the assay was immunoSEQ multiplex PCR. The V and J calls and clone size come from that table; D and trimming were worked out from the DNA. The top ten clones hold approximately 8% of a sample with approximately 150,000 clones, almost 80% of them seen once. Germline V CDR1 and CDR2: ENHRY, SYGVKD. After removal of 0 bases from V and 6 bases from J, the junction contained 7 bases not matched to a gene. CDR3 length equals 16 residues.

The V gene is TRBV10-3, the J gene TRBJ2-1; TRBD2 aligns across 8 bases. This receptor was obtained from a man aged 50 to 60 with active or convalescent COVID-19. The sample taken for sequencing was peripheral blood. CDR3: CAISESTGGPGNEQFF. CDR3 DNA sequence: TGTGCCATCAGTGAGTCGACGGGAGGGCCGGGCAATGAGCAGTTCTTC.